This is a list of T cell receptor beta chains from one sample in a study of blood T cell repertoires in COVID-19. The protocol was immunoSEQ multiplex PCR, while the TCRdb copy is restricted to in-frame clones and leaves out a portion. This sample has approximately 210,000 clones, with about 91% found just once. The sample was peripheral blood. These receptors were collected from a man between 18 and 29 years old with active or convalescent COVID-19. Both conserved end residues are part of each CDR3. Fields, in order: clone size, V gene, J gene, D gene, CDR3 protein, CDR3 DNA. The D gene is left open where the match is weak. Clone size is given for some rows only: seen once, a few or many times, or a class if the clone is expanded.

-	TRBV27	TRBJ1-4	-	CASATNEKLFF	TGTGCATCCGCAACTAATGAAAAACTGTTTTTT
once	TRBV19	TRBJ2-1	TRBD2	CASLSGGREGRNEQFF	TGTGCCAGCTTATCCGGAGGTCGGGAGGGCCGCAATGAGCAGTTCTTC
-	TRBV30	TRBJ1-5	-	CAWSVPGTTNQPQHF	TGTGCCTGGAGTGTACCGGGGACTACAAATCAGCCCCAGCATTTT
-	TRBV6-1	TRBJ1-1	-	CASSEYQGTEAFF	TGTGCCAGCAGTGAATATCAGGGCACTGAAGCTTTCTTT
-	TRBV19	TRBJ1-1	TRBD1	CASSISRDRVYTEAFF	TGTGCCAGTAGTATTTCTCGGGACAGGGTCTACACTGAAGCTTTCTTT
-	TRBV28	TRBJ1-2	-	CASSFRGLGYTF	TGTGCCAGCAGTTTCCGCGGTCTCGGCTACACCTTC
-	TRBV7-8	TRBJ1-1	-	CASTLRRDTEAFF	TGTGCCAGCACCCTTCGGAGGGACACTGAAGCTTTCTTT
-	TRBV9	TRBJ2-5	-	CASSVAASVDGAQYF	TGTGCCAGCAGCGTAGCGGCTAGCGTGGACGGGGCCCAGTACTTC
-	TRBV6-1	TRBJ1-5	TRBD1	CASSAPPGTGSYSNQPQHF	TGTGCCAGCAGTGCCCCTCCGGGGACAGGGTCCTATAGCAATCAGCCCCAGCATTTT
once	TRBV24-1	TRBJ2-1	TRBD1	CATSRGQGWYNEQFF	TGTGCCACCAGTCGAGGACAGGGGTGGTACAATGAGCAGTTCTTC
-	TRBV29-1	TRBJ1-1	-	CSVCIIGQLLNTEAFF	TGCAGCGTCTGTATTATCGGACAGCTGTTGAACACTGAAGCTTTCTTT
-	TRBV28	TRBJ2-1	-	CASRGGEQFF	TGTGCCAGTAGAGGGGGTGAGCAGTTCTTC
-	TRBV11-3	TRBJ2-2	-	CASSRRRASDTGELFF	TGTGCCAGCAGCCGTCGGAGGGCCTCGGACACCGGGGAGCTGTTTTTT
-	TRBV18	TRBJ2-6	TRBD1	CASSPGQGAGGANVLTF	TGTGCCAGCTCGCCGGGACAGGGGGCCGGTGGGGCCAACGTCCTGACTTTC
once	TRBV7-9	TRBJ1-5	-	CASSGGGKPQHF	TGTGCCAGCAGCGGAGGCGGGAAGCCCCAGCATTTT
-	TRBV12-3/TRBV12-4	TRBJ1-2	-	CASSSGTTYGYTF	TGTGCCAGCAGTTCCGGGACAACCTATGGCTACACCTTC
-	TRBV9	TRBJ2-2	-	CASSPRAGQHTGELFF	TGTGCCAGCAGCCCCAGGGCGGGGCAACACACCGGGGAGCTGTTTTTT
few	TRBV6-6	TRBJ1-1	-	CASSSPAELEAFF	TGTGCCAGCAGTTCCCCCGCGGAGCTGGAAGCTTTCTTT
-	TRBV18	TRBJ2-5	-	CASSRPHHQETQYF	TGTGCCAGCTCACGCCCACATCACCAAGAGACCCAGTACTTC
once	TRBV5-8	TRBJ2-7	-	CASSLLETHYEQYF	TGTGCCAGCAGCTTGCTGGAGACTCACTACGAGCAGTACTTC
-	TRBV15	TRBJ2-7	TRBD1	CATSSGQASSYEQYF	TGTGCCACCAGCAGCGGACAGGCTAGCTCCTACGAGCAGTACTTC
-	TRBV27	TRBJ1-5	TRBD1	CASSKRGTANSNQPQHF	TGTGCCAGCAGTAAACGTGGGACAGCTAATAGCAATCAGCCCCAGCATTTT
-	TRBV6-1	TRBJ1-5	-	CASSEGPAGQPQHF	TGTGCCAGCAGTGAAGGCCCTGCGGGGCAGCCCCAGCATTTT
-	TRBV27	TRBJ1-1	TRBD1	CASRGWDRGNTEAFF	TGTGCCAGCAGGGGATGGGACAGGGGAAACACTGAAGCTTTCTTT
-	TRBV5-1	TRBJ2-7	TRBD2	CASSPNSLADYEQYF	TGCGCCAGCAGCCCTAACTCACTAGCGGACTACGAGCAGTACTTC
once	TRBV18	TRBJ2-1	TRBD2	CASSPGTSGKGEQFF	TGTGCCAGCTCACCCGGGACTAGCGGGAAAGGAGAGCAGTTCTTC